A single sample is the source of the 15 T cell receptor beta chains below, sequenced in a study of low-dose radiotherapy and immunotherapy resistance in tumors. Primers used for first-strand cDNA, a TRAV- and TRBV-specific set, covered both alpha and beta chains. TCR amplification used about 20 PCR cycles, a constant-region primer and a V-primer adapter. TCRdb re-analysed the reads in MiXCR, keeping a single row per CDR3 protein. This table has more than 85,000 distinct CDR3 sequences, around 9.2% appearing once. Time point reported: before trial treatment. The sample was PBMCs, taken before treatment. The receptor set was obtained from a male donor with prostate cancer.

This clonotype appeared a few times. This probably arose from a read error, given a far larger clone one base away. The V and J genes are TRBV12-3 or TRBV12-4 and TRBJ2-5, with D possibly being TRBD2 (5 bases). Trimming shortened V by 6 bases and J by 11 bases, and 22 bases separated the two germline ends. The CDR3 sequence is 14 residues long. The CDR3 bases are TGTGCCAGCAGCCCAGACCGGAGGCACAATGAGCAGTACTTC. Amino acids: CASSPDRRHNEQYF.

This clonotype was recorded many times. This rearrangement joins TRBV19 to TRBJ2-7; D possibly corresponds to TRBD2 (7 bases). The CDR3 sequence is 15 residues long. Looked up from germline, CDR1 is LNHDA and CDR2 is SQIVND (reference sequence). V was cut by 3 bases and J by 6 bases, with 18 bases left in between. CDR3 nucleotide sequence: TGTGCCAGTAGTATGGGGGGGCGCGGACTCGGCGAGCAGTACTTC. It yields the protein CASSMGGRGLGEQYF.

This clonotype came up many times. V usage is TRBV6-5 and J usage is TRBJ2-7; D is perhaps TRBD2 (5 bases). Germline CDR1 reads MNHEY; CDR2 reads SVGAGI. Between the trimmed V and J ends, which lost 6 bases and 0 bases, there was a span of 12 bases. The CDR3 contains 14 residues. The CDR3 protein is CASSVAIDSYEQYF. DNA for the CDR3: TGTGCCAGCAGCGTAGCGATAGACTCCTACGAGCAGTACTTC.

At least ten counts were recorded for this clonotype. The chain has TRBV7-2 and TRBJ2-5; no clear D. The CDR3 runs to 15 residues. Trimming removed 5 bases from V and 2 bases from J, with 15 bases in between. Germline CDR1 reads SGHTA; CDR2 reads FQGNSA. CDR3 sequence reads: CASSPLQGPQETQYF. DNA for the CDR3: TGTGCCAGCAGCCCGCTTCAAGGCCCGCAAGAGACCCAGTACTTC.

The rearrangement links TRBV6-5 to TRBJ2-1; 13 positions agree with TRBD2. Germline lookup yields CDR1 MNHEY and CDR2 SVGAGI. With V trimmed by 7 bases and J by 7 bases, 13 bases remained unmatched. The CDR3 loop spans 17 amino acids. Here the CDR3 reads CASILGTSGKRRNEQFF. CDR3 sequence (DNA): TGTGCCAGCATCCTCGGGACTAGCGGGAAAAGGCGAAATGAGCAGTTCTTC.

This clonotype was seen ten or more times. Here the CDR3 reads CATGQGGYEQYF. In DNA form, the CDR3 reads TGTGCCACCGGACAGGGAGGCTACGAGCAGTACTTC. J is TRBJ2-7 and V is TRBV12-3 or TRBV12-4; 8 bases map to TRBD1. CDR3 length equals 12 residues. Trimming removed 10 bases from V and 3 bases from J; junction bases left unmatched: 5.

At least ten counts were recorded for this clonotype. The chain links TRBV28 to TRBJ2-7, with D possibly being TRBD1 (5 bases). The CDR3 length is 15 residues. Looked up from germline, CDR1 is MDHEN and CDR2 is SYDVKM. With 2 bases removed from V and 0 bases from J, the gap between germline ends came to 11 bases. The CDR3 region is CASSLPGFNSYEQYF. CDR3 nucleotide sequence: TGTGCCAGCAGTTTACCAGGGTTCAACTCCTACGAGCAGTACTTC.

This clonotype was detected many times. This chain connects TRBV7-2 to TRBJ2-7; TRBD1 matches at 8 bases. CDR3 length: 12 amino acids. Germline assignment: CDR1 SGHTA and CDR2 FQGNSA. V lost 5 bases and J lost 9; bases outside the gene matches: 6. The CDR3 DNA reads as TGTGCCAGCAGCGCCGGACAGGGCGGGCAGTACTTC. Amino acids: CASSAGQGGQYF.

This clonotype was detected a few times. The rearrangement uses TRBV11-2 and TRBJ2-1; D tentatively reads TRBD1 or TRBD2 (5 bases each). V lost 5 bases to trimming and J lost 8 bases, with 16 bases between them. This CDR3 contains 14 residues. Germline-derived CDR1 and CDR2 are SGHAT and FQNNGV. The CDR3: CASSTQRLGDEQFF. The CDR3 bases are TGTGCCAGCAGCACCCAGCGTTTGGGGGATGAGCAGTTCTTC.

The rearrangement uses TRBV5-1 and TRBJ2-1; 8 nucleotides agree with TRBD1. The CDR3 has 12 residues. J lost 10 bases, V lost 4 bases, and 4 bases had no gene match. Germline CDR1 SGHRS, CDR2 YFSETQ. The CDR3 loop is CASSPRGLEQFF. The CDR3 nucleotides are TGCGCCAGCAGCCCCAGGGGGCTCGAGCAGTTCTTC.

Many counts were recorded for this clonotype. CDR3 DNA sequence: TGTGCCAGCAGCTTAGTCTCCATAGGACTAGCGGGGGGCTTGGATACGCAGTATTTT. Residues: CASSLVSIGLAGGLDTQYF. This sequence joins TRBV7-2 and TRBJ2-3; TRBD2 aligns across 14 bases. Trimming removed 1 base from V and 6 bases from J; junction bases left unmatched: 12. Germline CDR1 reads SGHTA; CDR2 reads FQGNSA. The CDR3 runs to 19 residues.

This clonotype was seen many times. V and J are TRBV7-9 and TRBJ2-1, with D tentatively TRBD1 (6 bases). This CDR3 is built from 16 residues. Between the trimmed V and J ends, which lost 5 bases and 10 bases, there was a span of 24 bases. From germline, CDR1 is SEHNR and CDR2 FQNEAQ (reference sequence). CDR3 coding DNA: TGTGCCAGCAGCGCGCCGGGACAAGGGCAGGCAAAGGAGCAGTTCTTC. Amino acid sequence: CASSAPGQGQAKEQFF.

This clonotype has ten or more counts. The chain recombines TRBV6-5 with TRBJ2-1; possible D gene TRBD1, 6 bases. The CDR3 runs to 14 residues. V lost 7 bases and J lost 10, with 20 bases in between. The V gene's germline CDR1 is MNHEY and CDR2 SVGAGI. The CDR3 spells CASTDIGDTGEQFF. CDR3 in DNA: TGTGCCAGCACCGATATAGGGGACACCGGAGAGCAGTTCTTC.

This clonotype came up many times. This chain joins TRBV4-3 and TRBJ2-2; D uncertain. The CDR3 consists of 15 residues. With 4 bases removed from V and 3 bases from J, the gap between germline ends came to 12 bases. The V gene's germline CDR1 is LGHNA and CDR2 YSLEER. This chain's CDR3 is CASSLYEQHTGELFF. The CDR3 coding sequence is TGCGCCAGCAGCCTCTACGAGCAGCACACCGGGGAGCTGTTTTTT.

On this clonotype: Possible read error: a much larger clone is one base away. The chain links TRBV28 to TRBJ2-3, with 10 bases that match TRBD2. The CDR3 length is 17 residues. Per germline, CDR1 MDHEN and CDR2 SYDVKM. The CDR3 DNA reads TGTGCCGGCAGTCCGTCTCGCCAACTAGCGGGGACAGATACGCAGTATTTT. Encoded protein: CAGSPSRQLAGTDTQYF.